A single TCR beta chain is shown here with its context. Its target antigen remains unknown. No base qualities exist here, and no much larger clone lies one base off it. Participants were included only if at least one PBMC sample before ART initiation and at least two post-ART samples were available. Every participant with HIV received treatment in the United States of America. Before DNA extraction, cryopreserved samples of roughly 0.9-11 million PBMC were thawed and washed. At the time of the earliest PBMC sample, participants with HIV were aged between roughly 20 and 54 years. Per participant, PBMC samples came from 1-4 timepoints prior to ART initiation and 2-8 timepoints following ART initiation, for a median of 7 samples. For every participant, serial HIV viral load, CD4+ T-cell count, ART history and demographic data were obtained. A Qiagen kit on a QIAcube was used to extract genomic DNA from unsorted PBMC, with samples processed in batches of 12.

The immunoSEQ hsTCRB v3.0 assay was used at survey level resolution to sequence the TRB variable region. The targeted TRB sequencing depth was about 40,000-50,000 T-cell genomes per sample. TRB libraries were pooled and sequenced on an Illumina MiSeq using a v3 150-cycle kit. The authors' pipeline ran thus. Repertoire analysis was run in R within a reproducible Nextflow workflow that covered QC, data transformation and analysis. LymphoSeq2, an R package for exploring AIRR-Seq data, was used to implement custom analyses. A handful of samples that produced fewer than 5000 total TRB sequences were removed, so 150 to 200 HIV repertoires were analyzed. Of the 188 retained HIV repertoires, under 65 were collected before and more than 120 after ART initiation. Repertoires were downsampled to 5000 TRB nucleotide sequences, with summary statistics averaged over 100 downsampling iterations. The analysis kept only TRB sequences whose CDR3 regions were at least seven amino acids long. Diversity was measured with a Shannon entropy-derived clonality score and the Gini coefficient. Repertoire networks linked the top 5000 CDR3 amino acid sequences whenever two sequences differed by an edit distance of one. For TRB CDR3 amino acid sequences, antigen specificity groups and MHC restriction were predicted with GLIPH2. Known CMV, EBV, HIV or tissue antigen associations were flagged by matching CDR3 amino acid sequences against VDJdb and McPAS-TCR. Pre-ART, post-ART and control groups were compared with Wilcoxon signed-rank tests and Holm-Bonferroni correction. The table comes from immuneACCESS by way of TCRdb, which keeps in-frame sequences with V and J called. Part of the clones is missing from these tables; in studies checked, under half for an unresolved V gene and the rest for unknown reasons. V, J and clone size were drawn from that table, and D and trimming were deduced from the DNA. The sample records fewer than 45,000 clones, approximately 94% of which are singletons. Of the sample, roughly 4% falls within the top ten clones.

These data come from a study of long-term antiretroviral therapy in people with HIV (dated by TCRdb to between 2021 and 2022). Turning to the overall study: The earliest samples were collected approximately a decade before the 2015 WHO recommendation for immediate ART, a period when ART was typically delayed until CD4 counts fell. This retrospective serial study examined whether starting ART and sustained HIV suppression were associated with changes in the composition and diversity of the TRB repertoire in peripheral blood. The cohort contributed about 200 cryopreserved PBMC samples from about 29 adults with confirmed HIV infection, collected serially over a mean of 6 years (range 1-12). Of the roughly 31 participants with HIV, approximately 11 were female. Test extractions of a monoclonal T-cell line alongside a few dozen polyclonal samples showed no cross-contamination during QIAcube processing. Summary of the overall study and its limitations: No data were available on ART adherence, viral resistance or therapy changes, limiting inferences about post-ART repertoire changes. Owing to limited PBMC availability, only the TCR beta chain was sequenced, without alpha chain pairing. Expanded TRB clones identified before ART initiation dominated the repertoire at all time points, although this dominance fluctuated and declined in many PLHIV after ART. Starting ART was linked to a significant rise in TRB diversity, yet even after long-term ART the diversity remained significantly lower than in transplant donor controls. The samples span the years 2004 to 2017, and the ART regimens used may be less effective than current regimens. Because pre-ART samples had limited cell numbers, unsorted PBMC were profiled rather than sorted CD4+ and CD8+ T cells. Compared with controls, HIV repertoires had narrower CDR3 length ranges, and the network structure pointed to an antigen-experienced repertoire that shifted only slightly toward naive after ART.

The sequencing used unsorted PBMCs, collected 4.1 years after starting antiretroviral therapy. This clonotype originated in a woman between 50 and 59 years old with HIV.

The DNA sequence reads TGTGCCAGCAGCTTACAGCCACGAAACACTGAAGCTTTCTTT. It specifies CASSLQPRNTEAFF. The chain is made from TRBV7-9 and TRBJ1-1; there is no confident call for the D gene. Inclusive of the bounding cysteine and phenylalanine, the CDR3 is 14 residues long. Only the CDR3 portion is preserved as DNA: 42 bases, with reading frame beginning at the first base. CDR1 and CDR2 are read off the germline V gene (reference sequence) as SEHNR and FQNEAQ. V gives up 2 bases and J gives up 2 bases, and the segment between their germline ends measures 9 bases.